This T cell receptor (beta chain) is drawn from a study of blood T cell repertoires in COVID-19. Turning to the study itself: Collection of acute and convalescent COVID-19 samples took place in the United States, Italy and Spain. Sources were T cells, B-cell-depleted T cells, or PBMCs; the material itself was cDNA or gDNA.

In the original workflow: Scientists estimated how many nucleated cells there were by amplifying reference gene primers. Sequencing was performed with immunoSEQ multiplex PCR; in TCRdb, only in-frame clones are kept and a portion is missing. The DNA gave D and trimming, while V, J and clone size come from that table. The sample has some 290,000 clones, about nine tenths seen once. Germline V CDR1 and CDR2: SQVTM, ANQGSEA. Trimming left V 1 base short and J 8 bases short, with 17 bases between. This CDR3 comprises 14 residues. This rearrangement joins TRBV29-1 to TRBJ1-2; D is uncertain. The sample taken for sequencing was peripheral blood. This clonotype was obtained from a woman aged 45-59 years who had recovered from COVID-19. CDR3 nucleotides: TGCAGCGTTGAAGTAGCGGATGGGATCAGGGGCTACACCTTC. Translated, it gives CSVEVADGIRGYTF. The complete variable domain, with remaining parts taken from reference TRBV29-1 and TRBJ1-2, reads SAVISQKPSRDICQRGTSLTIQCQVDSQVTMMFWYRQQPGQSLTLIATANQGSEATYESGFVIDKFPISRPNLTFSTLTVSNMSPEDSSIYLCSVEVADGIRGYTFGSGTRLTVV.